These 28 T cell receptor beta chains originate from one sample sequenced in a study of blood T cell repertoires in COVID-19. Sequenced by immunoSEQ multiplex PCR; TCRdb stores in-frame clones only, minus some. Of 150,000 to 200,000 clones listed, 86% were seen once; the top ten hold 0.99%. Sequenced input: peripheral blood. The receptors come from a man aged 18 to 29 with acute or convalescent COVID-19.

The chain carries TRBV2 and TRBJ1-4; 8 nucleotides match TRBD1. The length of the CDR3 is 12 residues. Germline V CDR1 and CDR2: SNHLY, FYNNEI. V trimming: 8 bases; J trimming: 9 bases; junction bases outside the gene matches: 5. The CDR3 loop is CASHGQGQKLFF. The CDR3, as DNA: TGTGCCAGCCATGGACAGGGACAAAAACTGTTTTTT.

V usage is TRBV7-3 and J usage is TRBJ2-3; 9 bases map to TRBD2. Germline V gene data show CDR1 as SGHTA and CDR2 as FQGTGA. With 5 bases clipped from V and 2 bases from J, the junction kept 2 bases outside the gene matches. The CDR3 is made up of 14 amino acids. For the CDR3, the DNA is TGTGCCAGCAGCCCGGGACTAGCCACAGATACGCAGTATTTT. Protein product: CASSPGLATDTQYF.

This sequence joins TRBV5-8 and TRBJ2-7; D is undetermined. The CDR3 has 15 amino acids. Trimming stripped 3 bases from V and 1 base from J, with 14 bases between. Germline values: CDR1 SGHTS, CDR2 YDEGEE. The CDR3 sequence is CASSSGPGISYEQYV. Written as DNA, the CDR3 is TGTGCCAGCAGCTCTGGGCCCGGCATATCCTACGAGCAGTACGTC.

This clone has just one count. The gene calls are TRBV4-2 and TRBJ1-2, with unresolved D. Germline CDR1 LGHNA, CDR2 YNFKEQ. This CDR3 is 12 amino acids long. The ends were cut back, 5 bases at V and 5 bases at J, with 9 bases in the middle. This CDR3 is CASSNGEYGYTF. The DNA for the CDR3 is TGTGCCAGCAGCAACGGGGAATATGGCTACACCTTC.

The V call is TRBV14, the J call TRBJ1-6; no reliable D call. Trimming left V 1 base short and J 9 bases short, with 16 bases between. In germline, CDR1 is SGHDN, CDR2 FVKESK. The CDR3 is 16 amino acids. CDR3 nucleotide sequence: TGTGCCAGCAGCCAAGGATTGGGCAGATTTGGTTCACCCCTCCACTTT. Its translation: CASSQGLGRFGSPLHF.

The chain links TRBV30 to TRBJ2-2, with unresolved D. CDR1 GTSNPN and CDR2 SVGIG come from the germline V gene (reference sequence). Trimming shortened V by 0 bases and J by 0 bases, and 5 bases separated the two germline ends. This CDR3 comprises 14 residues. For the CDR3, the DNA is TGTGCCTGGAGTGTAGCATCGAACACCGGGGAGCTGTTTTTT. Translating gives CAWSVASNTGELFF.

This sequence joins TRBV11-2 and TRBJ1-2, with 8 nucleotides matching TRBD1. Trimming cost V 2 bases and J 4 bases; bases outside gene matches: 3. Per germline, CDR1 SGHAT and CDR2 FQNNGV. The CDR3 loop spans 14 amino acids. DNA for the CDR3: TGTGCCAGCAGCTTAACAGGGGGACTCTATGGCTACACCTTC. This encodes CASSLTGGLYGYTF. The full variable domain, completed using reference TRBV11-2 and TRBJ1-2, is EAGVAQSPRYKIIEKRQSVAFWCNPISGHATLYWYQQILGQGPKLLIQFQNNGVVDDSQLPKDRFSAERLKGVDSTLKIQPAKLEDSAVYLCASSLTGGLYGYTFGSGTRLTVV.

The chain joins TRBV5-1 to TRBJ2-2; 8 bases line up with TRBD2. CDR3 length: 14 amino acids. Germline lookup yields CDR1 SGHRS and CDR2 YFSETQ. The V and J ends lost 3 bases and 5 bases, in that order; junction bases with no gene match: 3. The CDR3, as DNA: TGCGCCAGCAGCTCGGGGGGGAGAACCGGGGAGCTGTTTTTT. This codes for CASSSGGRTGELFF. Variable domain in full (rest from reference TRBV5-1 and TRBJ2-2): KAGVTQTPRYLIKTRGQQVTLSCSPISGHRSVSWYQQTPGQGLQFLFEYFSETQRNKGNFPGRFSGRQFSNSRSEMNVSTLELGDSALYLCASSSGGRTGELFFGEGSRLTVL.

The chain joins TRBV9 to TRBJ2-6; D perhaps matches TRBD1 (5 bases). Germline loops: CDR1 SGDLS, CDR2 YYNGEE. Trimming cost V 4 bases and J 2 bases, with 10 bases left between them. There are 15 residues in the CDR3. In DNA form, the CDR3 reads TGTGCCAGCAGCTTCCAGGGTACTGGGGCCAACGTCCTGACTTTC. Translation gives CASSFQGTGANVLTF.

V gene TRBV28 combines with J gene TRBJ1-1; D is unresolved. Trimming pared 5 bases from V and 8 bases from J, leaving 9 bases between. This CDR3 region has 11 residues. Germline V lookup: CDR1 MDHEN, CDR2 SYDVKM. In DNA, the CDR3 is TGTGCCAGCAGTCTAAGACAAGAAGCTTTCTTT. It yields the protein CASSLRQEAFF.

The rearrangement links TRBV5-3 to TRBJ2-2; 8 nucleotides match TRBD2. TRBV5-3 is an open reading frame, and its role is uncertain. Unmatched junction bases numbered 8, after V lost 3 bases and J lost 7 bases. This CDR3 has 15 amino acids. The CDR3 here is CARSSAGGDNGELFF. CDR3 nucleotides: TGTGCCAGAAGCTCGGCGGGGGGCGATAACGGGGAGCTGTTTTTT.

J is TRBJ1-1 and V is TRBV28, with D possibly TRBD1 on 6 matching bases. The CDR3 length is 13 residues. Trimming shortened V by 1 base and J by 8 bases, and 11 bases separated the two germline ends. Germline V gene sequence: CDR1 MDHEN, CDR2 SYDVKM. CDR3 in amino acids: CASSLSGGAEAFF. CDR3 bases: TGTGCCAGCAGTTTATCGGGGGGGGCGGAAGCTTTCTTT.

This clone is a singleton in its sample. The V and J genes are TRBV7-2 and TRBJ2-2; TRBD2 might be the D (6 bases). V lost 5 bases and J 7 bases, leaving 17 bases between the germline ends. The CDR3 totals 15 residues. Per germline, CDR1 SGHTA and CDR2 FQGNSA. The CDR3 region is CASSTRGMVSGELFF. The CDR3 DNA reads as TGTGCCAGCAGCACACGGGGGATGGTTAGCGGGGAGCTGTTTTTT. The full variable domain, rest sourced from reference TRBV7-2 and TRBJ2-2, is GAGVSQSPSNKVTEKGKDVELRCDPISGHTALYWYRQSLGQGLEFLIYFQGNSAPDKSGLPSDRFSAERTGGSVSTLTIQRTQQEDSAVYLCASSTRGMVSGELFFGEGSRLTVL.

The J gene is TRBJ1-6, the V gene TRBV19; D remains unclear. Germline V gene data show CDR1 as LNHDA and CDR2 as SQIVND (reference sequence). The CDR3 sequence is 13 residues long. V shed 7 bases and J shed 10 bases, with 14 bases lying between them. This chain's CDR3 is CASNGQKFSPLHF. The CDR3, as DNA: TGTGCCAGTAATGGCCAGAAGTTCTCACCCCTCCACTTT. The full variable domain, rest sourced from reference TRBV19 and TRBJ1-6, is DGGITQSPKYLFRKEGQNVTLSCEQNLNHDAMYWYRQDPGQGLRLIYYSQIVNDFQKGDIAEGYSVSREKKESFPLTVTSAQKNPTAFYLCASNGQKFSPLHFGNGTRLTVT.

The sample holds a few counts of this clone. The CDR3 nucleotides read TGCGCCAGCAGCGGTAACAGGTACCTAGTTGCAACTAATGAAAAACTGTTTTTT. As protein: CASSGNRYLVATNEKLFF. The genes are TRBV4-1 and TRBJ1-4; tentative D call: TRBD1 (5 bases). This CDR3 region has 18 residues. The ends were cut back, 5 bases at V and 0 bases at J, with 19 bases in the middle. Germline-derived CDR1 and CDR2 are MGHRA and YSYEKL.

V and J are TRBV4-1 and TRBJ2-7; D may be TRBD2 (6 bases). There are 14 residues in the CDR3. CDR1 is MGHRA, CDR2 YSYEKL, per germline. With 4 bases removed from V and 2 bases from J, the gap between germline ends came to 12 bases. The DNA of the CDR3 is TGCGCCAGCAGCCCCTCGGAGGGCGCCTACGAGCAGTACGTC. This translates into CASSPSEGAYEQYV.

In its sample, this clone was seen a few times. The V call is TRBV15, the J call TRBJ1-2, with D unresolved. Deletions cut 4 bases from V and 1 base from J, with 19 bases between. This CDR3 is built from 17 residues. Germline V gene sequence: CDR1 LNHNV, CDR2 YYDKDF (reference sequence). CDR3 DNA sequence: TGTGCCACCAGCACCTCACCGGCACATAGCTTTAACTATGGCTACACCTTC. It translates to CATSTSPAHSFNYGYTF.

About this clone: At one end, the junction sequence differs from germline, possibly due to a read error. CDR3 in amino acids: CASSLSGQGALIF. DNA for the CDR3: TGTGCCAGCAGTTTATCGGGACAGGGGGCCCTTATCTTC. The rearrangement links TRBV28 to TRBJ1-2; 12 nucleotides line up with TRBD1. CDR3 length: 13 residues. Germline V lookup: CDR1 MDHEN, CDR2 SYDVKM.

This clone was found a few times. Other DNA sequences in this specimen translate into the identical CDR3. This chain connects TRBV6-1 to TRBJ1-1; possible D gene TRBD1, 5 bases. The CDR3 spans 14 residues. Germline V gene lookup returns CDR1 MNHNS and CDR2 SASEGT. Trimming removed 2 bases at V and 1 base at J, with 8 bases between. The DNA for the CDR3 is TGTGCCAGCAGTGAATGGGGGGGGAACACTGAAGCTTTCTTT. Its protein product is CASSEWGGNTEAFF.

J is TRBJ1-6 and V is TRBV2; maybe TRBD1 (6 bases). Per the germline V gene, CDR1 is SNHLY and CDR2 is FYNNEI. V was pared by 5 bases and J by 7 bases, with 15 bases between. The CDR3 has 15 residues. CDR3 residues: CASSLGGASNSPLHF. Here the CDR3 DNA reads TGTGCCAGCAGTCTTGGGGGGGCTTCAAATTCACCCCTCCACTTT.

This sequence joins TRBV29-1 and TRBJ1-1; D is unclear. Germline V gene data show CDR1 as SQVTM and CDR2 as ANQGSEA. The CDR3 runs to 12 residues. Trimming cost V 3 bases and J 5 bases, with 10 bases left between them. The CDR3 here is CSVDVAGTEAFF. The CDR3 DNA reads as TGCAGCGTTGACGTGGCAGGAACTGAAGCTTTCTTT.

CDR3 sequence (DNA): TGTGCCATCAGTTATACAGGGGGCGATCAAGCTTTCTTT. It encodes CAISYTGGDQAFF. V usage is TRBV10-3 and J usage is TRBJ1-1, with 9 positions matching TRBD1. Looked up from germline, CDR1 is ENHRY and CDR2 is SYGVKD. V trimming: 5 bases; J trimming: 9 bases; junction bases outside the gene matches: 7. The CDR3 loop spans 13 amino acids.

The V call is TRBV9, the J call TRBJ1-6; D remains unclear. From germline, CDR1 is SGDLS and CDR2 YYNGEE. The CDR3 is 14 residues long. V gave up 2 bases and J gave up 6 bases, with 9 bases separating them. CDR3 nucleotide sequence: TGTGCCAGCAGCGTTCAGGAAATTAATTCACCCCTCCACTTT. Translating gives CASSVQEINSPLHF.

This chain uses TRBV6-1 with TRBJ2-3; perhaps TRBD2 as D (7 bases). CDR3 length: 16 residues. V was clipped by 2 bases and J by 3 bases, with 15 bases between them. Germline CDR1 is MNHNS and CDR2 is SASEGT. The CDR3 reads CASSELGGGGTDTQYF. CDR3 nucleotide sequence: TGTGCCAGCAGTGAACTGGGGGGCGGGGGAACAGATACGCAGTATTTT.

With respect to this clone: One end of the junction varies from germline; a read error may be responsible. The chain employs TRBV7-9 and TRBJ2-2, with TRBD2 matching 12 bases. This CDR3 contains 16 residues. Germline-derived CDR1 and CDR2 are SEHNR and FQNEAQ (reference sequence). CDR3 amino acids: CASSLAGGPGTGELFF. CDR3 DNA: TGTGCCAGCAGCCTAGCGGGGGGGCCGGGCACCGGGGAGCTGTTTTTT.

The genes are TRBV5-4 and TRBJ1-6; a possible D gene is TRBD1 (5 bases). CDR1 SGHNT and CDR2 YYREEE come from the germline V gene (reference sequence). Trimming removed 4 bases at V and 1 base at J, with 12 bases between. The CDR3 consists of 16 residues. The CDR3 DNA reads TGTGCCAGCAGCCGACAGCGGGGTTCCTATAATTCACCCCTCCACTTT. Its protein is CASSRQRGSYNSPLHF.

This rearrangement joins TRBV30 to TRBJ2-2; D gene uncertain. Germline CDR1 reads GTSNPN; CDR2 reads SVGIG (reference sequence). The CDR3 extends over 15 amino acids. With 0 bases removed from V and 0 bases from J, the gap between germline ends came to 8 bases. The CDR3: CAWSVLEANTGELFF. The CDR3 region has the DNA TGTGCCTGGAGTGTACTCGAGGCGAACACCGGGGAGCTGTTTTTT.

This clone was seen only a few times. This rearrangement joins TRBV29-1 to TRBJ2-1; the D gene is possibly TRBD2 (5 bases). The CDR3 extends over 13 amino acids. V shed 1 base and J shed 9 bases, with 13 bases lying between them. In germline, CDR1 is SQVTM, CDR2 ANQGSEA. CDR3 loop: CSVEVKRALEQFF. In DNA, the CDR3 is TGCAGCGTTGAAGTAAAGAGGGCCCTTGAGCAGTTCTTC.